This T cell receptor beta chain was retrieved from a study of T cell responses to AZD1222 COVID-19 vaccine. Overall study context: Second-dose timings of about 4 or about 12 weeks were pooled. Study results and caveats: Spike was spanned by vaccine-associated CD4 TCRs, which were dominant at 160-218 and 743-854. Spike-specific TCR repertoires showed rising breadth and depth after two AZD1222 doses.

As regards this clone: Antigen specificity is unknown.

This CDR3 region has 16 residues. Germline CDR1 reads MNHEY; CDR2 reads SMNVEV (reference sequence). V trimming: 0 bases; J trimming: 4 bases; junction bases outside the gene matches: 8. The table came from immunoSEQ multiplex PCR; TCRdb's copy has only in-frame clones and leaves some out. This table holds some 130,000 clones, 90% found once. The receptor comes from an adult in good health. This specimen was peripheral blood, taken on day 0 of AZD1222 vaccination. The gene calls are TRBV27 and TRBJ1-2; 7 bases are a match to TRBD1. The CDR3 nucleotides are TGTGCCAGCAGTTTATCTCCGGGACAGTTCCTCTATGGCTACACCTTC. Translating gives CASSLSPGQFLYGYTF.